The 30 T cell receptor beta chains below were found in one sample sequenced in a study of cytomegalovirus exposure and HLA in healthy donors. It was with 60 Vbeta and 13 Jbeta primers that the PCR ran. Libraries were prepared by immunoSEQ multiplex PCR; TCRdb keeps only in-frame clonotypes and omits some of them. The sample contains 85,000 to 100,000 clones, 81% of which appear only once. The sample consisted of PBMCs. The receptors were sampled from a girl aged 2-10 years in good health and CMV-seropositive.

V gene TRBV29-1 combines with J gene TRBJ2-3; tentative D call: TRBD1 (6 bases). CDR3 length: 15 residues. With 0 bases removed from V and 6 bases from J, the gap between germline ends came to 16 bases. CDR1 and CDR2 (germline): SQVTM, ANQGSEA. The CDR3 nucleotides are TGCAGCGTTGAAGATGGTAAAGGGGGAGCGGATACGCAGTATTTT. Its translation is CSVEDGKGGADTQYF.

This sequence joins TRBV27 and TRBJ1-5; unclear D gene. The CDR3 sequence is 14 residues long. V lost 0 bases and J 4 bases, leaving 7 bases between the germline ends. From germline, CDR1 is MNHEY and CDR2 SMNVEV (reference sequence). The DNA of the CDR3 is TGTGCCAGCAGTTTATCGGCAGTAAATCAGCCCCAGCATTTT. Protein sequence: CASSLSAVNQPQHF.

The CDR3 is CASSWSSGANVLTF. CDR3 bases: TGTGCCAGCAGCTGGAGCTCTGGGGCCAACGTCCTGACTTTC. V gene TRBV9 combines with J gene TRBJ2-6; unclear D gene. CDR1 and CDR2 (germline): SGDLS, YYNGEE. With 4 bases removed from V and 0 bases from J, the gap between germline ends came to 5 bases. The CDR3 has 14 amino acids.

J is TRBJ2-1 and V is TRBV6-5, with 9 bases matching TRBD2. The CDR3 is made up of 14 amino acids. V was pared by 2 bases and J by 5 bases, with 1 base of the junction left unmatched. CDR1 and CDR2 from the germline V gene are MNHEY and SVGAGI. The CDR3 sequence: CASSYGLAHNEQFF. Here the CDR3 DNA reads TGTGCCAGCAGTTACGGACTAGCGCACAATGAGCAGTTCTTC.

This clone has only a few counts. This sequence joins TRBV5-1 and TRBJ2-7; 8 nucleotides line up with TRBD1. V gave up 6 bases and J gave up 5 bases; unmatched junction bases: 7. CDR3 length equals 13 residues. Germline lookup yields CDR1 SGHRS and CDR2 YFSETQ. This CDR3 is CASTGQGSHEQYF. CDR3 DNA sequence: TGCGCCAGCACCGGACAGGGTTCCCACGAGCAGTACTTC. The whole variable domain, filled in from reference TRBV5-1 and TRBJ2-7, reads KAGVTQTPRYLIKTRGQQVTLSCSPISGHRSVSWYQQTPGQGLQFLFEYFSETQRNKGNFPGRFSGRQFSNSRSEMNVSTLELGDSALYLCASTGQGSHEQYFGPGTRLTVT.

The chain carries TRBV29-1 and TRBJ2-1, with D perhaps matching TRBD1 (6 bases). From germline, CDR1 is SQVTM and CDR2 ANQGSEA. The V and J ends lost 7 bases and 3 bases respectively, with 10 bases between them. CDR3 length: 12 residues. The CDR3 DNA is TGCAGCGCTAGAGGGGGCTACAATGAGCAGTTCTTC. Translation: CSARGGYNEQFF.

The chain uses TRBV6-5 and TRBJ2-1, with 10 nucleotides matching TRBD2. There are 14 residues in the CDR3. The V gene end was trimmed by 10 bases and the J gene end by 8 bases; junction bases not matched to a gene: 11. Per the germline V gene, CDR1 is MNHEY and CDR2 is SVGAGI. The CDR3 reads CATHLAGEGDEQFF. The CDR3 DNA is TGTGCCACCCATCTAGCGGGAGAAGGCGATGAGCAGTTCTTC.

This clone turned up a few times. This chain links TRBV4-1 with TRBJ2-1; 11 bases are a match to TRBD2. Germline V gene sequence: CDR1 MGHRA, CDR2 YSYEKL. The CDR3 is 14 amino acids. After removal of 4 bases from V and 8 bases from J, the junction contained 4 bases not matched to a gene. The CDR3 is CASSPLAGVYEQFF. CDR3 DNA sequence: TGCGCCAGCAGCCCACTAGCGGGAGTCTATGAGCAGTTCTTC.

The chain uses TRBV18 and TRBJ2-1; 11 bases line up with TRBD2. The CDR3 length is 14 residues. Germline loops: CDR1 KGHSH, CDR2 LQKENI. J was trimmed by 9 bases and V by 4 bases; bases with no gene match: 5. In nucleotides, the CDR3 is TGTGCCAGCTCACAGTTACTAGCGGGAGTTGAGCAGTTCTTC. It codes for CASSQLLAGVEQFF.

Only a few counts were recorded for this clone. This is likely a read error, given that the CDR3 carries no conserved phenylalanine or tryptophan at its end. This rearrangement joins TRBV13 to TRBJ2-7; maybe TRBD2 (6 bases). CDR3 length: 14 amino acids. Germline V gives CDR1 PRHDT, CDR2 FYEKMQ (reference sequence). V lost 4 bases, J lost 1 base, and 11 bases lay in between. The CDR3 loop reads CASSWGLESYEQYL. The DNA for the CDR3 is TGTGCCAGCAGCTGGGGACTGGAATCCTACGAGCAGTACCTC.

This rearrangement joins TRBV5-1 to TRBJ2-7; 7 positions agree with TRBD1. V dropped 3 bases and J dropped 0; count of bases not matched to a gene: 6. The length of the CDR3 is 15 residues. The germline V gene encodes CDR1 SGHRS and CDR2 YFSETQ. CDR3 sequence reads: CASSWTGDLSYEQYF. CDR3 DNA sequence: TGCGCCAGCAGCTGGACAGGCGATCTCTCCTACGAGCAGTACTTC.

The J gene is TRBJ2-7, the V gene TRBV6-5, with a possible D match to TRBD2 (6 bases). The CDR3 loop spans 15 amino acids. V dropped 6 bases and J dropped 6 bases, with 21 bases sitting between them. Germline V gene lookup returns CDR1 MNHEY and CDR2 SVGAGI. CDR3 in amino acids: CASSASITGAVEQYF. In DNA, the CDR3 is TGTGCCAGCAGCGCCTCTATAACGGGAGCAGTCGAGCAGTACTTC.

The rearrangement links TRBV5-4 to TRBJ2-6, with D unclear. The V end lost 10 bases, the J end lost 2 bases, and 13 bases lay between the germline ends. Per germline, CDR1 SGHNT and CDR2 YYREEE (reference sequence). This CDR3 spans 14 amino acids. The CDR3 spells CAQRSGPGANVLTF. In nucleotides, the CDR3 is TGTGCCCAACGGAGTGGCCCTGGGGCCAACGTCCTGACTTTC.

The V call is TRBV28, the J call TRBJ1-1; 9 bases map to TRBD1. The V segment lost 7 bases and the J segment 0 bases; nucleotides outside the gene matches: 9. CDR3 size: 16 residues. CDR1 MDHEN and CDR2 SYDVKM come from the germline V gene. The CDR3 DNA reads as TGTGCCAGCATACGACAGGGGGGAAGATTGAACACTGAAGCTTTCTTT. Translation gives CASIRQGGRLNTEAFF.

The V gene is TRBV10-3, the J gene TRBJ2-4; TRBD1 is a possible D gene (6 bases). V lost 6 bases and J 0 bases, leaving 21 bases between the germline ends. Germline V gene sequence: CDR1 ENHRY, CDR2 SYGVKD. This CDR3 is built from 18 residues. The CDR3 DNA is TGTGCCATCAGCTCAGGGGTGATCCCCTCTCTAGCCAAAAACATTCAGTACTTC. It specifies CAISSGVIPSLAKNIQYF.

The chain employs TRBV5-1 and TRBJ2-7; D may be TRBD1 (5 bases). The V end lost 2 bases, the J end lost 0 bases, and 12 bases lay between the germline ends. The CDR3 spans 15 residues. The germline V gene has CDR1 SGHRS and CDR2 YFSETQ. The CDR3 loop reads CASSLGVSGSYEQYF. The CDR3, as DNA: TGCGCCAGCAGCTTAGGGGTTTCGGGCTCCTACGAGCAGTACTTC.

The chain combines TRBV4-1 with TRBJ2-1, with TRBD2 matching 7 bases. The junction had 8 bases not matched to a gene; V was cut back by 2 bases and J by 4 bases. The CDR3 extends over 16 amino acids. CDR1 MGHRA and CDR2 YSYEKL come from the germline V gene. CDR3 nucleotides: TGCGCCAGCAGCCAAATGCAGGCTAGCGGATACAATGAGCAGTTCTTC. Translating gives CASSQMQASGYNEQFF.

This clone was counted a single time. V gene TRBV30 combines with J gene TRBJ1-2, with 8 bases matching TRBD1. The CDR3 runs 13 residues. Per the germline V gene, CDR1 is GTSNPN and CDR2 is SVGIG (reference sequence). With V trimmed by 3 bases and J by 7 bases, 7 bases remained unmatched. CDR3 nucleotide sequence: TGTGCCTGGAGCCCCCAGGGGGCCACTGGCTACACCTTC. This encodes CAWSPQGATGYTF. Full variable domain (rest looked up from reference TRBV30 and TRBJ1-2): SQTIHQWPATLVQPVGSPLSLECTVEGTSNPNLYWYRQAAGRGLQLLFYSVGIGQISSEVPQNLSASRPQDRQFILSSKKLLLSDSGFYLCAWSPQGATGYTFGSGTRLTVV.

This chain uses TRBV10-3 with TRBJ1-2; D gene uncertain. The CDR3 consists of 12 residues. Trimming pared 3 bases from V and 2 bases from J, leaving 4 bases between. Germline assignment: CDR1 ENHRY and CDR2 SYGVKD. The CDR3 reads CAISETNYGYTF. CDR3 in DNA: TGTGCCATCAGTGAAACAAACTATGGCTACACCTTC.

The CDR3 coding sequence is TGCGCCAGCAGTGGCCCCGGGGGAACTGAAGCTTTCTTT. Protein sequence: CASSGPGGTEAFF. V gene TRBV10-1 combines with J gene TRBJ1-1; D may be TRBD1 (5 bases). V shed 4 bases and J shed 5 bases, with 11 bases lying between them. Germline values: CDR1 WNHNN, CDR2 SYGVQD (reference sequence). The CDR3 sequence is 13 residues long.

This chain uses TRBV6-1 with TRBJ2-7; no firm D call. CDR1 and CDR2 (germline): MNHNS, SASEGT. V was pared by 10 bases and J by 2 bases, with 9 bases between. The CDR3 totals 11 residues. The CDR3 DNA sequence: TGTGCCATATCAGGCACCTACGAGCAGTACTTC. Its protein is CAISGTYEQYF.

The chain joins TRBV4-1 to TRBJ2-2; no firm D call. The CDR3 consists of 17 residues. Per the germline V gene, CDR1 is MGHRA and CDR2 is YSYEKL. V dropped 0 bases and J dropped 0 bases, with 11 bases sitting between them. As DNA, the CDR3 is TGCGCCAGCAGCCAAGATCTTGCACAAACGAACACCGGGGAGCTGTTTTTT. The encoded protein is CASSQDLAQTNTGELFF.

The chain uses TRBV27 and TRBJ1-1; 9 bases are shared with TRBD1. The CDR3 runs 14 residues. The ends lost 6 bases at V and 9 bases at J; junction bases unmatched: 11. Germline V gives CDR1 MNHEY, CDR2 SMNVEV (reference sequence). CDR3 nucleotides: TGTGCCAGCAGGCGACCGGGACAGGGAATAAAAGCTTTCTTT. Its protein is CASRRPGQGIKAFF.

Only a few counts were recorded for this clone. V and J are TRBV27 and TRBJ1-1; TRBD1 is a possible D gene (6 bases). This CDR3 is 13 amino acids long. V shed 3 bases and J shed 10 bases, with 15 bases lying between them. Germline CDR1 and CDR2: MNHEY and SMNVEV (reference sequence). CDR3 sequence reads: CASSFRGYGVAFF. The CDR3, as DNA: TGTGCCAGCAGTTTTAGGGGGTATGGAGTAGCTTTCTTT.

The chain employs TRBV18 and TRBJ2-7; D is perhaps TRBD2 (6 bases). The length of the CDR3 is 13 residues. Germline values: CDR1 KGHSH, CDR2 LQKENI. V lost 6 bases and J 3 bases, leaving 12 bases between the germline ends. CDR3 loop: CASSPTSSYEQYF. CDR3 in DNA: TGTGCCAGCTCTCCTACTAGCAGCTACGAGCAGTACTTC.

This rearrangement joins TRBV27 to TRBJ1-1; TRBD1 might be the D (5 bases). The germline gives CDR1 MNHEY, CDR2 SMNVEV (reference sequence). V lost 2 bases and J 0 bases, leaving 7 bases between the germline ends. CDR3 length: 14 amino acids. The chain's CDR3 is CASSLDSLNTEAFF. The CDR3, as DNA: TGTGCCAGCAGTTTAGACAGTTTGAACACTGAAGCTTTCTTT.

The genes are TRBV5-1 and TRBJ2-7, with 8 bases matching TRBD1. Germline-derived CDR1 and CDR2 are SGHRS and YFSETQ. The CDR3 totals 16 residues. Unmatched junction bases numbered 11, after V lost 0 bases and J lost 6 bases. Here the CDR3 DNA reads TGCGCCAGCAGCTTGGGGACCGGGACAGGAAGAAGCGAGCAGTACTTC. As protein: CASSLGTGTGRSEQYF.

CDR3 protein: CASSSVGGSEAFF. CDR3 DNA: TGCGCCAGCAGCTCGGTTGGGGGCTCTGAAGCTTTCTTT. This chain uses TRBV5-1 with TRBJ1-1; maybe TRBD1 (6 bases). CDR1 is SGHRS and CDR2 is YFSETQ in the germline V gene. Trimming pared 3 bases from V and 6 bases from J, leaving 12 bases between. CDR3 length equals 13 residues.

The chain employs TRBV4-2 and TRBJ2-1; D might be TRBD1 (7 bases). Per germline, CDR1 LGHNA and CDR2 YNFKEQ. The V end was cut by 5 bases, the J end by 10 bases, with 18 bases between. This CDR3 spans 14 amino acids. Here the CDR3 reads CASSARDSGLEQFF. The CDR3 DNA sequence: TGTGCCAGCAGCGCCCGGGACAGCGGGCTAGAGCAGTTCTTC.

J is TRBJ1-2 and V is TRBV11-2, with D perhaps matching TRBD1 (5 bases). V was pared by 5 bases and J by 7 bases, with 14 bases between. Germline V gene sequence: CDR1 SGHAT, CDR2 FQNNGV. The CDR3 loop spans 13 amino acids. This CDR3 reads CASSDDSPFGYTF. The CDR3 DNA is TGTGCCAGCAGCGATGACAGTCCTTTTGGCTACACCTTC. The full variable domain, completed using reference TRBV11-2 and TRBJ1-2, is EAGVAQSPRYKIIEKRQSVAFWCNPISGHATLYWYQQILGQGPKLLIQFQNNGVVDDSQLPKDRFSAERLKGVDSTLKIQPAKLEDSAVYLCASSDDSPFGYTFGSGTRLTVV.